This TCR beta chain was sequenced in a study of siplizumab effects on memory and regulatory T cells (dated by TCRdb to the late 2010s). Looking at the study overall: The effect of the anti-CD2 antibody siplizumab on alloreactive T-cell subsets was examined in allogeneic mixed lymphocyte reactions constructed from human PBMCs. What the work shows at the level of the full study, not this receptor alone: Unstimulated naive T cells appeared more diverse than memory T cells, and naive cells seemed to contribute substantially to the alloresponse. Whether proliferating Tregs from siplizumab cultures actually had suppressive function was not functionally confirmed. The cumulative frequency of alloreactive sequences traceable to unstimulated CD4+ memory T cells was significantly reduced by siplizumab. Because sequences below about 10^-5 frequency were poorly captured, only a minor fraction of alloreactive clones could be mapped to unstimulated subsets. In reactions with siplizumab, an average of approximately 69% of mappable alloreactive CD4+ clones were Treg-derived, compared with roughly 26% in control reactions. A naive or memory phenotype could not be assigned to roughly 80-97% of proliferating CD4+ or CD8+ clones.

Receptors were amplified or captured by the immunoSEQ multiplex PCR assay. Some 100,000 TCR templates per sample were assayed by the deep sequencing platform. Genomic DNA extracted from sorted T cells was used for TCRbeta CDR3 sequencing. The study's processing was this. Clonal analysis of TCRbeta CDR3 data was done in the R programming language. Alloreactive CD4+ and CD8+ clones were identified by comparing unstimulated samples to CFSE-low samples taken after the reaction. By matching sequences to the repertoires of sorted unstimulated Treg and non-Treg cells, each alloreactive CD4+ clone was assigned a regulatory or non-regulatory origin. The clones in this table, taken by TCRdb from immuneACCESS, are in-frame only. Not every clone is retained; where verified, under half of the shortfall comes from an unresolved V gene, and the cause of the rest is unknown. That table supplies the V and J calls and clone size; D and trimming were determined from the DNA. The sample table lists some 100,000 clones, 93% of them with a count of one. Of the sample, 6% to 7% is held by the ten largest clones.

From the cysteine through the phenylalanine, the CDR3 covers 19 amino acids. Only the CDR3 DNA stays, 57 bases, in frame from base 1. V drops 2 bases and J drops 2 bases, leaving 24 bases in between. As encoded in the germline V gene, CDR1 is SGHTA while CDR2 is FQGNSA. Points on this clone: Its antigen is currently not known. There are no base qualities to consult, and no much larger clone falls within one base.

Sorted unstimulated T cells, along with proliferating T cells recovered from mixed lymphocyte reactions, underwent TCRbeta CDR3 sequencing. Fresh whole blood from approximately 9 HLA-typed healthy donors was used to isolate PBMCs. The sample consisted of CD8+ T cells sorted from blood. The chain is encoded by TRBV7-2 joined to TRBJ2-5; the D gene is tentatively TRBD1 or TRBD2, each matching 6 bases. This TCR came from a human donor in good health. The nucleotide sequence is TGTGCCAGCAGCTTATTTCCGGTCGCGGCAGGAGGGGGGCAAGAGACCCAGTACTTC. Translated, it gives CASSLFPVAAGGGQETQYF.